Each of the 18 T cell receptor beta chains below was sequenced from the same sample in a study of shared T cell receptors in the human thymus. Data came from immunoSEQ multiplex PCR; TCRdb stores just in-frame clones and leaves some out. The sample contains some 720,000 clones, roughly 90% of which appear only once. This same sample was also taken into another study, of human thymus T cells.

The specimen sequenced was thymocytes. Source of these receptors: a boy less than two years old with a congenital heart defect.

This chain connects TRBV4-3 to TRBJ2-7; TRBD1 aligns across 8 bases. Germline CDR1 LGHNA, CDR2 YSLEER. V was clipped by 1 base and J by 6 bases; unmatched bases: 8. CDR3 length equals 15 residues. The CDR3 protein is CASSQVGQGTTEQYF. Here the CDR3 DNA reads TGCGCCAGCAGCCAAGTCGGACAGGGCACCACCGAGCAGTACTTC.

This chain connects TRBV30 to TRBJ2-5, with 8 bases aligning to TRBD1. The CDR3 extends over 14 amino acids. Looked up from germline, CDR1 is GTSNPN and CDR2 is SVGIG (reference sequence). Trimming cost V 5 bases and J 4 bases; bases outside gene matches: 9. Here the CDR3 DNA reads TGTGCCTGGTTGGTACAGGGGGAAGGAGAGACCCAGTACTTC. The encoded protein is CAWLVQGEGETQYF.

This rearrangement joins TRBV7-3 to TRBJ2-3; D might be TRBD2 (6 bases). This CDR3 region has 15 residues. V lost 5 bases and J lost 1, with 13 bases in between. Germline V gene sequence: CDR1 SGHTA, CDR2 FQGTGA. CDR3 residues: CASSPKSGRTDTQYF. The DNA of the CDR3 is TGTGCCAGCAGCCCCAAGAGCGGGCGCACAGATACGCAGTATTTT.

This rearrangement joins TRBV19 to TRBJ2-4, with 11 positions matching TRBD2. CDR3 size: 18 residues. Per germline, CDR1 LNHDA and CDR2 SQIVND (reference sequence). The V segment lost 3 bases and the J segment 0 bases; nucleotides outside the gene matches: 7. The CDR3 protein is CASSMSLAGGLAKNIQYF. DNA of the CDR3: TGTGCCAGTAGTATGAGTCTAGCGGGAGGTCTAGCCAAAAACATTCAGTACTTC.

The chain uses TRBV18 and TRBJ2-7, with a possible D match to TRBD2 (5 bases). This CDR3 region has 12 residues. Trimming cost V 6 bases and J 5 bases, with 11 bases left between them. The germline V gene encodes CDR1 KGHSH and CDR2 LQKENI. The CDR3 coding sequence is TGTGCCAGCTCCCAAGGGCGGGACGAGCAGTACTTC. This codes for CASSQGRDEQYF. Full variable domain (outside the CDR3, taken from reference TRBV18 and TRBJ2-7): NAGVMQNPRHLVRRRGQEARLRCSPMKGHSHVYWYRQLPEEGLKFMVYLQKENIIDESGMPKERFSAEFPKEGPSILRIQQVVRGDSAAYFCASSQGRDEQYFGPGTRLTVT.

The chain carries TRBV19 and TRBJ2-1; TRBD1 agrees at 8 bases. Trimming cost V 6 bases and J 7 bases; bases outside gene matches: 8. The CDR3 runs to 14 residues. Germline assignment: CDR1 LNHDA and CDR2 SQIVND (reference sequence). The CDR3 reads CASRPGGQVNEQFF. In nucleotides, the CDR3 is TGTGCCAGTAGGCCCGGGGGACAGGTAAATGAGCAGTTCTTC.

The J gene is TRBJ2-2, the V gene TRBV7-9; D is undetermined. This CDR3 has 13 residues. V dropped 0 bases and J dropped 9 bases, with 8 bases sitting between them. Germline-derived CDR1 and CDR2 are SEHNR and FQNEAQ (reference sequence). CDR3 loop: CASSLAHSRELFF. Here the CDR3 DNA reads TGTGCCAGCAGCTTAGCGCACAGCCGGGAGCTGTTTTTT.

This chain uses TRBV4-1 with TRBJ2-1; the match to TRBD2 covers 12 bases. The ends lost 5 bases at V and 9 bases at J; junction bases unmatched: 11. Germline V gives CDR1 MGHRA, CDR2 YSYEKL. The CDR3 covers 16 residues. DNA for the CDR3: TGCGCCAGCAGCTTACCGGGACTAGCGGGTATCGGTGAGCAGTTCTTC. This encodes CASSLPGLAGIGEQFF.

This chain uses TRBV7-2 with TRBJ2-1; possible D gene TRBD2, 5 bases. Trimming shortened V by 5 bases and J by 7 bases, and 15 bases separated the two germline ends. From germline, CDR1 is SGHTA and CDR2 FQGNSA. This CDR3 has 14 residues. The CDR3 reads CASSQRGGVNEQFF. DNA of the CDR3: TGTGCCAGCAGCCAGCGTGGAGGAGTGAATGAGCAGTTCTTC. The whole variable domain, remainder taken from reference TRBV7-2 and TRBJ2-1, is GAGVSQSPSNKVTEKGKDVELRCDPISGHTALYWYRQSLGQGLEFLIYFQGNSAPDKSGLPSDRFSAERTGGSVSTLTIQRTQQEDSAVYLCASSQRGGVNEQFFGPGTRLTVL.

This clone was observed a handful of times. This chain links TRBV6-4 with TRBJ2-7, with 9 nucleotides matching TRBD1. V gave up 5 bases and J gave up 5 bases; unmatched junction bases: 13. CDR1 and CDR2 from the germline V gene are MRHNA and SNTAGT. The CDR3 contains 16 residues. CDR3 DNA sequence: TGTGCCAGCAGTACTCTACAGGGGGCAACGTTGAACGAGCAGTACTTC. Translating it yields CASSTLQGATLNEQYF.

The V call is TRBV30, the J call TRBJ2-7, with 9 nucleotides matching TRBD2. Germline V CDR1 and CDR2: GTSNPN, SVGIG (reference sequence). The CDR3 is 12 residues long. J lost 3 bases, V lost 6 bases, and 3 bases had no gene match. This CDR3 is CACGTSIYEQYF. In DNA, the CDR3 is TGTGCCTGTGGGACTAGCATCTACGAGCAGTACTTC.

V usage is TRBV29-1 and J usage is TRBJ2-1; 9 bases map to TRBD2. This CDR3 comprises 18 residues. V shed 6 bases and J 0 bases; nucleotides not matched to a gene: 15. Germline loops: CDR1 SQVTM, CDR2 ANQGSEA. CDR3 protein: CSVEPGLAGLSSYNEQFF. The DNA of the CDR3 is TGCAGCGTCGAACCCGGCCTAGCGGGACTGAGCTCCTACAATGAGCAGTTCTTC.

The chain couples TRBV7-2 to TRBJ2-7, with D possibly TRBD1 on 6 matching bases. Germline lookup yields CDR1 SGHTA and CDR2 FQGNSA. CDR3 length equals 14 residues. V was clipped by 5 bases and J by 3 bases, with 14 bases between them. CDR3 DNA: TGTGCCAGCAGCGTAGGAGGACAGCTCTACGAGCAGTACTTC. Its protein is CASSVGGQLYEQYF.

The chain links TRBV19 to TRBJ2-1; 7 positions agree with TRBD2. CDR3 length equals 16 residues. Trimming cost V 1 base and J 4 bases; bases outside gene matches: 7. In germline, CDR1 is LNHDA, CDR2 SQIVND (reference sequence). CDR3 region: CASSIVGGSPYNEQFF. The CDR3 DNA reads TGTGCCAGTAGTATAGTTGGCGGGAGTCCTTACAATGAGCAGTTCTTC.

The rearrangement joins TRBV27 to TRBJ2-7, with TRBD2 matching 13 bases. This CDR3 has 13 residues. J was trimmed by 6 bases and V by 8 bases; bases with no gene match: 4. Germline-derived CDR1 and CDR2 are MNHEY and SMNVEV (reference sequence). As DNA, the CDR3 is TGTGCCAGCGGACTAGCGGGAGTAGGCGAGCAGTACTTC. Protein product: CASGLAGVGEQYF.

CDR3 residues: CASSSGTGNQPQHF. For the CDR3, the DNA is TGCGCCAGCAGCTCCGGGACAGGCAATCAGCCCCAGCATTTT. The J gene is TRBJ1-5, the V gene TRBV5-1, with TRBD1 matching over 7 bases. The V gene end was trimmed by 3 bases and the J gene end by 2 bases; junction bases not matched to a gene: 2. CDR1 and CDR2 from the germline V gene are SGHRS and YFSETQ. This CDR3 contains 14 residues.

This rearrangement joins TRBV19 to TRBJ2-7, with 8 bases aligning to TRBD1. The CDR3 is 13 residues long. Germline assignment: CDR1 LNHDA and CDR2 SQIVND (reference sequence). After removal of 4 bases from V and 5 bases from J, the junction contained 4 bases not matched to a gene. CDR3 coding DNA: TGTGCCAGTAGTACCAGGGGGCAGAACGAGCAGTACTTC. Translated, it gives CASSTRGQNEQYF.

V and J are TRBV10-3 and TRBJ2-2; perhaps TRBD2 as D (6 bases). The CDR3 is 17 amino acids. Germline V gene sequence: CDR1 ENHRY, CDR2 SYGVKD. The ends were cut back, 2 bases at V and 1 base at J, with 14 bases in the middle. CDR3 loop: CAISEGGLRKNTGELFF. Written as DNA, the CDR3 is TGTGCCATCAGTGAGGGGGGACTCCGCAAGAACACCGGGGAGCTGTTTTTT.